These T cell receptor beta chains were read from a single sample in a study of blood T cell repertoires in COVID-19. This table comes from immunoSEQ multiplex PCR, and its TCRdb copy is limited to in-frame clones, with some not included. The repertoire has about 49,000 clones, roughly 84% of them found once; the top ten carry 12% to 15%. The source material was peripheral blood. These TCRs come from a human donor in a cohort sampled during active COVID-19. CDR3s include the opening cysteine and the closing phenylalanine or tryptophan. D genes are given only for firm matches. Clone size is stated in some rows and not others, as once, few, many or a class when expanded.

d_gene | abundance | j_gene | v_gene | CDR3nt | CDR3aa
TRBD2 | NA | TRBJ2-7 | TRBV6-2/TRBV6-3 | TGTGCCAGCAGTTACCCTAGCGGGAGGCCACAAGACTACGAGCAGTACTTC | CASSYPSGRPQDYEQYF
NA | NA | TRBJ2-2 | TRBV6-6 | TGTGCCAGCAGCTATTACACCGGGGAGCTGTTTTTT | CASSYYTGELFF
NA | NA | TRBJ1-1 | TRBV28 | TGTGCCAGCAGTTTAGGTCAGGGAGGGGGTGAAGCTTTCTTT | CASSLGQGGGEAFF
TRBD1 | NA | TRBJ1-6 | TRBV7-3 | TGTGCCAGCAGCTTAGGAGGGGGCGGAGGGCCCCTCCACTTT | CASSLGGGGGPLHF
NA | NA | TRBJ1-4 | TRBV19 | TGTGCCAGTACCTCTCACGGGACAAGGAAAGCCCTTAATGAAAAACTGTTTTTT | CASTSHGTRKALNEKLFF
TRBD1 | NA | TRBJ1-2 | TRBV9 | TGTGCCAGCAGCGTATTATCGGGACAGGGGGCGGCTAACTATGGCTACACCTTC | CASSVLSGQGAANYGYTF
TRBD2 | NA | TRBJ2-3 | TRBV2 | TGTGCCAGCAGTGGCGGGAGAGTGGCAGATACGCAGTATTTT | CASSGGRVADTQYF
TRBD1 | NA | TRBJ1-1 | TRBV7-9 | TGTGCCAGCAGCCACCTAGGACAGGGTCCTGAAGCTTTCTTT | CASSHLGQGPEAFF
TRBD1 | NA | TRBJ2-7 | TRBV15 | TGTGCCACCAGCAGAGATTTGGGACAGGGGGCCTACGAGCAGTACTTC | CATSRDLGQGAYEQYF
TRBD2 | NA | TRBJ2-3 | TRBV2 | TGTGCCAGCCGGGGGGTCACAGATACGCAGTATTTT | CASRGVTDTQYF
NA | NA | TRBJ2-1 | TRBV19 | TGTGCCAGTAGTAACCGACAGGGAGGCTACAATGAGCAGTTCTTC | CASSNRQGGYNEQFF
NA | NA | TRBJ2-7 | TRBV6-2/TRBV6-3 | TGTGCCAGCAGTTCCAACTTGGGGCGAAGCTCCTACGAGCAGTACTTC | CASSSNLGRSSYEQYF
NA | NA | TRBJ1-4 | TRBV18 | TGTGCCAGCTCACCAAGCAGGATGAATGAAAAACTGTTTTTT | CASSPSRMNEKLFF
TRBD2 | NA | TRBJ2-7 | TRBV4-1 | TGCGCCAGCAGCCAAGCTCCGACTAGCGGGTACGAGCAGTACTTC | CASSQAPTSGYEQYF
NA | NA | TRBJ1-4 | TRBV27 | TGTGCCAGCAGTTTCCCCGGACACCCCTGGGGTGAAAAACTGTTTTTT | CASSFPGHPWGEKLFF
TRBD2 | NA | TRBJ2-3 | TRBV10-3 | TGTGCCATCAGTGAGATTAGCGGGGGTAACACAGATACGCAGTATTTT | CAISEISGGNTDTQYF
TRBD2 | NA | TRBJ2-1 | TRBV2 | TGTGCCAGCAGTGAGGAGCGGGAGATGCCGTTCTTC | CASSEEREMPFF
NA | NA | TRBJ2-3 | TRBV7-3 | TGTGCCAGCAGCTTAGGGGGGATTAGCACAGATACGCAGTATTTT | CASSLGGISTDTQYF
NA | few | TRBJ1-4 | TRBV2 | TGTGCCAGCAGTGCAAGGGGTCGTACTGAAAAACTGTTTTTT | CASSARGRTEKLFF
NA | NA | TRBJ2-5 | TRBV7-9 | TGTGCCAGCAGCTTAGTTCCGTACCAAGAGACCCAGTACTTC | CASSLVPYQETQYF
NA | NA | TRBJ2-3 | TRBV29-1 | TGCAGCGTTGAACGACGTCTCGGAAGCGCCACAGATACGCAGTATTTT | CSVERRLGSATDTQYF
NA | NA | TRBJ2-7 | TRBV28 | TGTGCCAGCAGTTTATGGCGGCAAAACTCCTACGAGCAGTACTTC | CASSLWRQNSYEQYF
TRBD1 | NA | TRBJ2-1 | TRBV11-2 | TGTGCCAGCAGCCCTTCTAGACAGGGTCGAGGGGAGCAGTTCTTC | CASSPSRQGRGEQFF
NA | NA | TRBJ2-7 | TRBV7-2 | TGTGCCAGCAGCCGCGTACAGGGTCCACGCTACGAGCAGTACTTC | CASSRVQGPRYEQYF
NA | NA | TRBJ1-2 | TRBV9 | TGTGCCAGCAGCGTCTCACAGTTCTATGGCTACACCTTC | CASSVSQFYGYTF
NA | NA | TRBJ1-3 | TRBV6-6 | TGTGCCAGCAGTTCGGGGTCCGCTGGAAACACCATATATTTT | CASSSGSAGNTIYF
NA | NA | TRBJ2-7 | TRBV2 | TGTGCCAGCAGTGAGGGGCCTCCCTACGAGCAGTACTTC | CASSEGPPYEQYF
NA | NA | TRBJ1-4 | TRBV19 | TGTGCCAGTAGTACCCAGGGCCGAACTAATGAAAAACTGTTTTTT | CASSTQGRTNEKLFF
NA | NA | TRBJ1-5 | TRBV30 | TGTGCCTGGGCCACAGGTGGAGACGATCAGCCCCAGCATTTT | CAWATGGDDQPQHF
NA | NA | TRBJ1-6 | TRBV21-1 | TGTGCCAGCAGCAGAACGGGGTTCGGGGATAATTCACCCCTCCACTTT | CASSRTGFGDNSPLHF
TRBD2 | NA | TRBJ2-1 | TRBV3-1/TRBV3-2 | TGTGCCAGCAGCCCTGGAACCGGGACTAGCGGGATGGATGAGCAGTTCTTC | CASSPGTGTSGMDEQFF
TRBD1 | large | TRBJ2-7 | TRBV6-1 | TGTGCCAGCAGTGAAGTCTTGGTGACAGGGCCCTACGAGCAGTACTTC | CASSEVLVTGPYEQYF
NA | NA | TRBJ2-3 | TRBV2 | TGTGCCAGCAGCCAACTAGCAAATCCGGCAGATACGCAGTATTTT | CASSQLANPADTQYF
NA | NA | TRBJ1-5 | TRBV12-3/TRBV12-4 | TGTGCCAGCAGTTTTGACAGGAACCAGCCCCAGCATTTT | CASSFDRNQPQHF
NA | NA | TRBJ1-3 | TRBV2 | TGTGCCAGCAGTGAGGTGACAGGTGGAAACACCATATATTTT | CASSEVTGGNTIYF
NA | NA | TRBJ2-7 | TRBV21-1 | TGTGCCAGCAGCAAAGCATTGCAGTCAAGCTCCTACGAGCAGTACTTC | CASSKALQSSSYEQYF
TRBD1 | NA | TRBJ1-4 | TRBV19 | TGTGCCAGTAGAGGGCAGGGGGGTGAAAAACTGTTTTTT | CASRGQGGEKLFF
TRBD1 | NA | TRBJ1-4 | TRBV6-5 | TGTGCCAGCAGGGGGACAGCGGAAAAACTGTTTTTT | CASRGTAEKLFF
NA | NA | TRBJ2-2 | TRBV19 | TGTGCCAGTAGTATAGCGACAGGGAACACCGGGGAGCTGTTTTTT | CASSIATGNTGELFF
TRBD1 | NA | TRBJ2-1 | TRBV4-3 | TGCGCCAGCAGCCTGCAACCGGGACAGACCTACAATGAGCAGTTCTTC | CASSLQPGQTYNEQFF
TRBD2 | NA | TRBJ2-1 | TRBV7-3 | TGTGCCAGCAGCTCAAGCGGGAGTATCAATGAGCAGTTCTTC | CASSSSGSINEQFF
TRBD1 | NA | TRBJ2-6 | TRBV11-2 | TGTGCCAGCAGTAGGACAGGGGGCGAATCTGGGGCCAACGTCCTGACTTTC | CASSRTGGESGANVLTF
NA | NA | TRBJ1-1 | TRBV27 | TGTGCCAGCTCAAAGTCGCCACGAGGGAACACTGAAGCTTTCTTT | CASSKSPRGNTEAFF
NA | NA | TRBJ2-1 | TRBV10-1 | TGCGCCAACCCAACAGGGATCCGGGGCAATGAGCAGTTCTTC | CANPTGIRGNEQFF
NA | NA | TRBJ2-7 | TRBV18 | TGTGCCAGCTCACCACGGTCAGGGGGGCCCTACGAGCAGTACTTC | CASSPRSGGPYEQYF
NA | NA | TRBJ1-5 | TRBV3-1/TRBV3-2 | TGTGCCAGCAGCCAAAGGGAGCGCAATCAGCCCCAGCATTTT | CASSQRERNQPQHF